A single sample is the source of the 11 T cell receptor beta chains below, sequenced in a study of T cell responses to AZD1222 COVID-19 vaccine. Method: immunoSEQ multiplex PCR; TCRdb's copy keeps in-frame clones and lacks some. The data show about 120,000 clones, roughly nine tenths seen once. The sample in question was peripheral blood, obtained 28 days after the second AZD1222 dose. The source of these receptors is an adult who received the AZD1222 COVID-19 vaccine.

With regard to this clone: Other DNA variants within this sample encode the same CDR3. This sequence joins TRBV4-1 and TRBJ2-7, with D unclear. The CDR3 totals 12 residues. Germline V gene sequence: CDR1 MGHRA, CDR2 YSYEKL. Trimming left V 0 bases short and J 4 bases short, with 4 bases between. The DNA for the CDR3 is TGCGCCAGCAGCCAAGAAGGGTACGAGCAGTACTTC. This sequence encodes CASSQEGYEQYF.

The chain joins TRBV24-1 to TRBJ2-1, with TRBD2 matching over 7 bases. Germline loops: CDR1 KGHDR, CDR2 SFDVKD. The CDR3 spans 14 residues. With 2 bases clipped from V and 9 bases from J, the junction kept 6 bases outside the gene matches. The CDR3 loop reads CATSDSGGLSEQFF. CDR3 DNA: TGTGCCACCAGTGATTCGGGGGGACTGAGTGAGCAGTTCTTC.

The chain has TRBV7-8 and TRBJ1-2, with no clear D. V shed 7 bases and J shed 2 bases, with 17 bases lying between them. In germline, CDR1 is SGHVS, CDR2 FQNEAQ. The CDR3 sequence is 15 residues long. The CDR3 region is CASTSLRVSNYGYTF. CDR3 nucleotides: TGTGCCAGCACCTCCTTACGGGTCTCGAACTATGGCTACACCTTC.

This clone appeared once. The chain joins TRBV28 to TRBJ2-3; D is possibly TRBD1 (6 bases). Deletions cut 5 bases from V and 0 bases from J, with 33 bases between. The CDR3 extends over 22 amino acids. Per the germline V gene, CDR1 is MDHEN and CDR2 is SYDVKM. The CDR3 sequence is CASSIRQGKGVRPFTSTDTQYF. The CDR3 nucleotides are TGTGCCAGCAGTATACGGCAGGGGAAGGGGGTCCGACCTTTTACTAGCACAGATACGCAGTATTTT.

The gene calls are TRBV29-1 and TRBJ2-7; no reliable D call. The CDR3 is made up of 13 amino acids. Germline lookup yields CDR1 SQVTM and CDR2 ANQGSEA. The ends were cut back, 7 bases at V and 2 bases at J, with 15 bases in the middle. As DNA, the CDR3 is TGCAGCGCCGAGGCAGCGTTAACCTACGAGCAGTACTTC. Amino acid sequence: CSAEAALTYEQYF.

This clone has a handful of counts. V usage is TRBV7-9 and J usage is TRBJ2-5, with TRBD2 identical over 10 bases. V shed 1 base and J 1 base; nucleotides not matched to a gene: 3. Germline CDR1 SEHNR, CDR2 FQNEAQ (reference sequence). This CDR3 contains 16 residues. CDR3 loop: CASSLVVAGGQETQYF. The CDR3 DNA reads TGTGCCAGCAGCTTAGTGGTAGCGGGGGGCCAAGAGACCCAGTACTTC.

The CDR3 region is CASSPRVRATNEKLFF. As DNA, the CDR3 is TGTGCCAGCAGCCCACGGGTTAGGGCAACTAATGAAAAACTGTTTTTT. This chain connects TRBV7-2 to TRBJ1-4; D uncertain. This CDR3 contains 16 residues. Per germline, CDR1 SGHTA and CDR2 FQGNSA. V lost 5 bases and J 0 bases, leaving 13 bases between the germline ends.

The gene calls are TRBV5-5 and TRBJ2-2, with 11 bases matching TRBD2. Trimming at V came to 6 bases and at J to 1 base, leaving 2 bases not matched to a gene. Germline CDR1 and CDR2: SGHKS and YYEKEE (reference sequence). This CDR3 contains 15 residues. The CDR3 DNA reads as TGTGCCAGCACCGGGACTAGCGGGAACACCGGGGAGCTGTTTTTT. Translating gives CASTGTSGNTGELFF.

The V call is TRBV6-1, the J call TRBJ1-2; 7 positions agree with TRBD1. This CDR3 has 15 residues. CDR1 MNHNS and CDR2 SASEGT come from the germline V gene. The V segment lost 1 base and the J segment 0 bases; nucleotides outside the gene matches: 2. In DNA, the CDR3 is TGTGCCAGCAGTGAAGGGGACAGTCCTAACTATGGCTACACCTTC. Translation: CASSEGDSPNYGYTF.

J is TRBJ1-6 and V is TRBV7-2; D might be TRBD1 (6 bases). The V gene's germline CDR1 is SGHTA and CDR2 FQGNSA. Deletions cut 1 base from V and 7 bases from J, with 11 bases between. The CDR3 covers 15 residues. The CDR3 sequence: CASSLGPDRNSPLHF. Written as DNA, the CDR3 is TGTGCCAGCAGCTTAGGTCCGGACAGAAATTCACCCCTCCACTTT.

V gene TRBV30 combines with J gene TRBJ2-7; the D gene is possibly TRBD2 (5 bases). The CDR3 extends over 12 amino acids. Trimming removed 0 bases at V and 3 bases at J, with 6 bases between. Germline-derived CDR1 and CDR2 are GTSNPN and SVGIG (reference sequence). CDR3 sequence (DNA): TGTGCCTGGAGTGTTACTAGCTACGAGCAGTACTTC. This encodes CAWSVTSYEQYF.